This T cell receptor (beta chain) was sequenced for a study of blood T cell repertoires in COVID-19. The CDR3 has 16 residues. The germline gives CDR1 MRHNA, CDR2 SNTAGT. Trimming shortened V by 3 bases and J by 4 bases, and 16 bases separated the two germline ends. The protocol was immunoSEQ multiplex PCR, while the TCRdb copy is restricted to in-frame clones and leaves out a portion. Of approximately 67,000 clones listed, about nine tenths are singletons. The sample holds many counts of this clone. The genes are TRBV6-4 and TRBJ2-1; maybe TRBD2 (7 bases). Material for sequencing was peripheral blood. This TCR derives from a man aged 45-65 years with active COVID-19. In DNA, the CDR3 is TGTGCCAGCAGTGATCTCCGGGGGGCAAAATACAATGAGCAGTTCTTC. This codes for CASSDLRGAKYNEQFF.